This entry lists 18 T cell receptor beta chains sequenced from one sample in a study of PD-1 blockade in classical Hodgkin lymphoma. As for time point: cycle 4 day 1 (C4D1), after more than 5 weeks of nivolumab. Each of the patients experienced relapse following autologous stem cell transplantation, and their brentuximab vedotin exposure differed. Assay used: immunoSEQ multiplex PCR; TCRdb lists only in-frame clones, some missing. The sample carries roughly 90,000 clones, more than 80% recorded once. The sequenced sample was peripheral blood mononuclear cells (PBMCs), obtained before the fourth cycle of nivolumab. The source is a human donor with classical Hodgkin lymphoma.

The rearrangement links TRBV12-5 to TRBJ1-1; D gene ambiguous. Trimming took 3 bases from V and 0 from J, leaving 17 bases between them. CDR1 is LGHNT, CDR2 FRNRAP, per germline. The CDR3 length is 17 residues. The CDR3, as DNA: TGTGCTAGTGGTTTCGGGAGGTACAGCCACATGAACACTGAAGCTTTCTTT. Encoded protein: CASGFGRYSHMNTEAFF.

V is TRBV5-4 and J is TRBJ2-7; D is uncertain. V lost 2 bases to trimming and J lost 5 bases, with 11 bases between them. The CDR3 length is 13 residues. Germline V gene sequence: CDR1 SGHNT, CDR2 YYREEE (reference sequence). The CDR3 nucleotides read TGTGCCAGCAGCTTAGACGTTATCGACGAGCAGTACTTC. This sequence encodes CASSLDVIDEQYF.

This chain joins TRBV27 and TRBJ2-5, with 12 nucleotides matching TRBD1. After removal of 6 bases from V and 4 bases from J, the junction contained 6 bases not matched to a gene. This CDR3 contains 15 residues. From germline, CDR1 is MNHEY and CDR2 SMNVEV (reference sequence). Written as DNA, the CDR3 is TGTGCCAGCAGGGGGACAGGGGGCTGGTTAGAGACCCAGTACTTC. Translated, it gives CASRGTGGWLETQYF.

J is TRBJ2-1 and V is TRBV9; a possible D gene is TRBD1 (5 bases). The CDR3 covers 16 residues. The V gene lost 0 bases and the J gene lost 5 bases, with 15 bases spanning the gap. The germline gives CDR1 SGDLS, CDR2 YYNGEE. CDR3: CASSVGGRWGHNEQFF. Written as DNA, the CDR3 is TGTGCCAGCAGCGTAGGGGGCAGATGGGGCCACAATGAGCAGTTCTTC.

The chain recombines TRBV9 with TRBJ2-7; 10 nucleotides agree with TRBD2. Germline CDR1 reads SGDLS; CDR2 reads YYNGEE. V lost 4 bases, J lost 5 bases, and 9 bases stayed unmatched. This CDR3 region has 15 residues. The CDR3 sequence is CASSPRLAGVHEQYF. CDR3 in DNA: TGTGCCAGCAGCCCGCGACTAGCGGGCGTCCACGAGCAGTACTTC.

The rearrangement uses TRBV7-8 and TRBJ2-1; the match to TRBD2 covers 7 bases. J was trimmed by 0 bases and V by 5 bases; bases with no gene match: 7. CDR3 length: 16 residues. CDR1 SGHVS and CDR2 FQNEAQ come from the germline V gene. The CDR3 region is CASSLTSASSYNEQFF. The CDR3, as DNA: TGTGCCAGCAGCCTCACTAGCGCCAGCTCCTACAATGAGCAGTTCTTC.

V usage is TRBV28 and J usage is TRBJ1-5, with no clear D. CDR3 length equals 15 residues. Germline loops: CDR1 MDHEN, CDR2 SYDVKM. Trimming removed 6 bases at V and 3 bases at J, with 15 bases between. In DNA form, the CDR3 reads TGTGCCAGCAGCCTGGAGGTTAGATTCAATCAGCCCCAGCATTTT. It yields the protein CASSLEVRFNQPQHF.

The rearrangement links TRBV30 to TRBJ2-3; possible D gene TRBD1, 6 bases. The length of the CDR3 is 16 residues. V was pared by 5 bases and J by 4 bases, with 22 bases between. Germline CDR1 and CDR2: GTSNPN and SVGIG (reference sequence). The chain's CDR3 is CAWGRRDRPAADTQYF. As DNA, the CDR3 is TGTGCCTGGGGGCGTCGAGACAGGCCCGCCGCAGATACGCAGTATTTT.

The V gene is TRBV19, the J gene TRBJ2-3, with D unclear. CDR3 length: 15 residues. In germline, CDR1 is LNHDA, CDR2 SQIVND (reference sequence). Trimming removed 1 base at V and 1 base at J, with 9 bases between. CDR3: CASSIGFKGTDTQYF. DNA for the CDR3: TGTGCCAGTAGTATAGGCTTTAAGGGCACAGATACGCAGTATTTT.

The genes are TRBV7-2 and TRBJ1-1, with a possible D match to TRBD1 (5 bases). Germline lookup yields CDR1 SGHTA and CDR2 FQGNSA. The CDR3 spans 14 residues. The V end was cut by 4 bases, the J end by 5 bases, with 14 bases between. CDR3 sequence (DNA): TGTGCCAGCAGCTCCCAGGGTTTCGGGACTGAAGCTTTCTTT. Translating gives CASSSQGFGTEAFF.

The J gene is TRBJ2-7, the V gene TRBV12-5; D gene uncertain. The germline V and J ends were trimmed by 1 base and 7 bases, with 8 bases remaining between them. The germline V gene has CDR1 LGHNT and CDR2 FRNRAP. The CDR3 runs to 12 residues. The CDR3 DNA reads as TGTGCTAGTGGTTTGGCCCAGTGGGAGCAGTACTTC. Translation gives CASGLAQWEQYF.

The chain employs TRBV4-1 and TRBJ2-6; unclear D gene. Germline lookup yields CDR1 MGHRA and CDR2 YSYEKL. The CDR3 totals 15 residues. Between the trimmed V and J ends, which lost 0 bases and 0 bases, there was a span of 3 bases. CDR3 loop: CASSQETSGANVLTF. CDR3 nucleotides: TGCGCCAGCAGCCAAGAGACCTCTGGGGCCAACGTCCTGACTTTC.

The chain links TRBV5-1 to TRBJ2-7; possible D gene TRBD2, 5 bases. CDR3 length: 15 residues. From germline, CDR1 is SGHRS and CDR2 YFSETQ. Between the trimmed V and J ends, which lost 4 bases and 6 bases, there was a span of 20 bases. The CDR3 reads CASSLQLEQAGEQYF. CDR3 sequence (DNA): TGCGCCAGCAGCCTACAACTAGAACAAGCCGGCGAGCAGTACTTC.

This clone was observed a handful of times. V gene TRBV28 combines with J gene TRBJ2-2; D unresolved. Trimming stripped 4 bases from V and 4 bases from J, with 10 bases between. The CDR3 is made up of 14 amino acids. Germline V lookup: CDR1 MDHEN, CDR2 SYDVKM. The CDR3 DNA reads TGTGCCAGCAGTTCCCTGATTGCCACCGGGGAGCTGTTTTTT. Translation: CASSSLIATGELFF.

The chain is built from TRBV6-4 and TRBJ1-2; D is perhaps TRBD1 (5 bases). This CDR3 contains 12 residues. The germline gives CDR1 MRHNA, CDR2 SNTAGT. The V end was cut by 2 bases, the J end by 4 bases, with 5 bases between. The CDR3 coding sequence is TGTGCCAGCAGTGACAGGGGCTATGGCTACACCTTC. Amino acids: CASSDRGYGYTF.

The gene calls are TRBV7-2 and TRBJ2-2, with D uncertain. V gave up 5 bases and J gave up 2 bases, with 12 bases separating them. This CDR3 is built from 15 residues. The germline gives CDR1 SGHTA, CDR2 FQGNSA. The CDR3 DNA reads as TGTGCCAGCAGCCTCACCGGCCCCAACACCGGGGAGCTGTTTTTT. Its protein is CASSLTGPNTGELFF.

V and J are TRBV7-2 and TRBJ2-5; D gene uncertain. V lost 5 bases and J 5 bases, leaving 12 bases between the germline ends. The CDR3 has 13 residues. From germline, CDR1 is SGHTA and CDR2 FQGNSA. The CDR3 spells CASSPSPWETQYF. The CDR3 coding sequence is TGTGCCAGCAGCCCAAGCCCTTGGGAGACCCAGTACTTC.

This clone was counted ten times or more. The chain couples TRBV11-1 to TRBJ1-1; D is ambiguous. The CDR3 totals 12 residues. Germline V CDR1 and CDR2: SGHAT, FQDESV (reference sequence). V lost 3 bases, J lost 4 bases, and 6 bases lay in between. The CDR3 sequence: CASSFIGTEAFF. Here the CDR3 DNA reads TGTGCCAGCAGCTTTATCGGCACTGAAGCTTTCTTT.